The source of this TCR beta chain is a study of T-cell reconstitution after alpha-beta-depleted transplantation in children. Points from the study as a whole: T-cell numbers and diversity, one year after transplant, stemmed largely from T cells that were newly produced. Two months or so post-transplant, alpha-beta T cells reportedly derived from several hundred expanded graft clones.

This clonotype was found many times. The antigen remains unidentified. Construction of the TCRbeta library involved unique molecular identifiers. TCRdb re-called the PCR reads through MiXCR, storing one row per CDR3 protein. This repertoire shows 400,000 to 550,000 distinct CDR3 sequences, about 10% found once; its top ten account for around 2%. The CDR3 runs to 15 residues. The germline gives CDR1 SGHDT, CDR2 YYEEEE. V lost 0 bases and J 5 bases, leaving 14 bases between the germline ends. The TCR sequence derives from a child aged 2-15 years with inherited bone marrow failure, due to receive a stem cell transplant. The chain links TRBV5-6 to TRBJ1-2, with D unclear. Sequencing used PBMCs, obtained before TCRalphabeta/CD19-depleted stem cell transplant. Here the CDR3 reads CASSLEANTIYGYTF. CDR3 nucleotide sequence: TGTGCCAGCAGCTTGGAAGCCAACACTATTTATGGCTACACCTTC.